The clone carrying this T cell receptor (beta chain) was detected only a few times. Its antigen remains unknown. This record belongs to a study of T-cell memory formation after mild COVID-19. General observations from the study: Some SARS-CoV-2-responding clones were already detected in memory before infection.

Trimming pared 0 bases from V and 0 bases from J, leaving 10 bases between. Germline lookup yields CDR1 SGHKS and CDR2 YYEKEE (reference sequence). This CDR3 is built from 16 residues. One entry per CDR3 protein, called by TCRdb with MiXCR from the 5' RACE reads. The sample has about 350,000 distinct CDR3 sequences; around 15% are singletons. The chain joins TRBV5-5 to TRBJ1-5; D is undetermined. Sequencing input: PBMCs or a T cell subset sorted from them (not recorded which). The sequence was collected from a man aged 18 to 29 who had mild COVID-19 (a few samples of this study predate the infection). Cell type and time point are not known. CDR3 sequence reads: CASSLERLDSNQPQHF. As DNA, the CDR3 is TGTGCCAGCAGCTTGGAACGGCTAGATAGCAATCAGCCCCAGCATTTT. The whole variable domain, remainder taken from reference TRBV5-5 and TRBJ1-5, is DAGVTQSPTHLIKTRGQQVTLRCSPISGHKSVSWYQQVLGQGPQFIFQYYEKEERGRGNFPDRFSARQFPNYSSELNVNALLLGDSALYLCASSLERLDSNQPQHFGDGTRLSIL.